One TCR beta chain is described in this entry. The data were obtained in a study of blood T cell repertoires in COVID-19. About the study: Acute and convalescent COVID-19 samples came from the United States, Italy and Spain. Sample material is recorded as cDNA or gDNA derived from T cells, B-cell-depleted T cells, or PBMCs.

With 3 bases removed from V and 0 bases from J, the gap between germline ends came to 9 bases. Germline V gene sequence: CDR1 LGHDT, CDR2 YNNKEL (reference sequence). The CDR3 consists of 15 residues. Per the study methods: Amplified reference gene primers provided the basis for estimating nucleated cell counts. Sequencing used immunoSEQ multiplex PCR; TCRdb keeps in-frame clones, though not all of them. V, J and clone size are those of that table, while D and trimming were read from the DNA. The table has 40,000 to 65,000 clones, approximately 80% seen once; the top ten hold 15%. The chain couples TRBV3-1 (or the pseudogene TRBV3-2) to TRBJ1-5; weak D call: TRBD1 (5 bases). Material for sequencing was peripheral blood. This clonotype was sampled from a human donor with active or convalescent COVID-19. The donor label of this sample is uncertain. The CDR3 DNA is TGTGCCAGCAGCCATGGGGGGTATAGCAATCAGCCCCAGCATTTT. It is translated as CASSHGGYSNQPQHF.